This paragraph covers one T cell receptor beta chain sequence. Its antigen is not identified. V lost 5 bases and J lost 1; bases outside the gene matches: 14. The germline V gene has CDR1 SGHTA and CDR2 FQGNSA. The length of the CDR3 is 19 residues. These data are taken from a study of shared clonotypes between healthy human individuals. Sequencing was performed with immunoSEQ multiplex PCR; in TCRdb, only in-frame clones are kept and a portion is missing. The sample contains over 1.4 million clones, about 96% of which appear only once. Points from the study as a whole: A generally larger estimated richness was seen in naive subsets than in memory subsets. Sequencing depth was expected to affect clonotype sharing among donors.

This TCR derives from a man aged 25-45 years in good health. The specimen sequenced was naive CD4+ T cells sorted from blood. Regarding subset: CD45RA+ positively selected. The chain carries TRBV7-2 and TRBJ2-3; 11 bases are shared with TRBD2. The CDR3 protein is CASSPDVSGRVEGTDTQYF. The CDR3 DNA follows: TGTGCCAGCAGCCCCGACGTTAGCGGGAGGGTCGAGGGCACAGATACGCAGTATTTT.